This T cell receptor beta chain was recovered during a study of CXCR3-negative and CXCR3-positive naive CD8 T cells. Study as a whole: The libraries together contributed about 130 million TRB reads, each supplying about 1.5 +/- 0.3 million. Whole-study findings and limits: TRB CDR3s of CXCR3-positive naive cells were more hydrophobic than those of CXCR3-negative naive cells. From TRB CDR3 properties, TCR strength was inferred; surface CD5 did not differ between naive subsets.

All TRB cDNA libraries came from 5' RACE performed with UMI labels. Each CDR3 protein gets one entry in TCRdb, which reprocessed the 5' RACE reads and gives no DNA. This sample's clone table lists over 100,000 distinct CDR3 sequences. Notes on this clonotype: No antigen is known for it.

The CDR3 has 15 residues. The sample taken for sequencing was naive CXCR3+ CD8+ T cells from blood. Subset given: CD45RO-CCR7+CD27+CD95- naive CD8+ T cells expressing CXCR3 (TNR3+). The chain joins TRBV21-1 to TRBJ2-7; the TRBD1 assignment by TCRdb is unverifiable without DNA. TRBV21-1 is a listed pseudogene. This TCR derives from a human donor in good health. Some clones in this sample may be carry-over from other donors' samples. The CDR3 reads CASRKQGVESYEQYF.